This TCR beta chain is from a study of cytomegalovirus exposure and HLA in healthy donors. V lost 4 bases to trimming and J lost 2 bases, with 12 bases between them. The CDR3 contains 14 residues. Germline CDR1 and CDR2: SQVTM and ANQGSEA. Primers included in the PCR were 60 Vbeta and 13 Jbeta primers. Assay: immunoSEQ multiplex PCR; the TCRdb copy retains only in-frame clones and omits some. Here the sample spans 200,000 or so clones, 87% being singletons. General study findings and limits: HLA-A and HLA-B allele assignments for most subjects were reportedly predicted accurately using TCR beta sequences.

On this clone itself: Its specificity is not known.

V gene TRBV29-1 combines with J gene TRBJ1-3; D remains unclear. This TCR derives from a girl under three years old in good health and CMV-seronegative. The sequenced sample consisted of PBMCs. CDR3 protein: CSVAGGPAGNTIYF. DNA of the CDR3: TGCAGCGTTGCCGGTGGGCCGGCTGGAAACACCATATATTTT.